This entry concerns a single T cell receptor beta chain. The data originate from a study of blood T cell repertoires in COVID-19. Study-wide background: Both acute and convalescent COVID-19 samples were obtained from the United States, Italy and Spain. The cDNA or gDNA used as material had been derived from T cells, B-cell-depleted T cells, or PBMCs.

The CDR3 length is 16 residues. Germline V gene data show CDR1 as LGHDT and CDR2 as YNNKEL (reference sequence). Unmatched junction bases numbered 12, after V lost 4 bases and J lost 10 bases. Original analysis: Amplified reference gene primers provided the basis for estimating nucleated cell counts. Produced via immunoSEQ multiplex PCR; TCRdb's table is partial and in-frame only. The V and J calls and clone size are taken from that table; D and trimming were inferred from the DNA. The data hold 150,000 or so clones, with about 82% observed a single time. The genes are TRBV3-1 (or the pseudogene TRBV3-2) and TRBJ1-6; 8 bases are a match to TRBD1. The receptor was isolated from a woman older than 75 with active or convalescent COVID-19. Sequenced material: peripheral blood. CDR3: CASSLDRGRGNSPLHF. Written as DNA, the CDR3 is TGTGCCAGCAGCCTTGACAGGGGCCGAGGAAACTCACCCCTCCACTTT.